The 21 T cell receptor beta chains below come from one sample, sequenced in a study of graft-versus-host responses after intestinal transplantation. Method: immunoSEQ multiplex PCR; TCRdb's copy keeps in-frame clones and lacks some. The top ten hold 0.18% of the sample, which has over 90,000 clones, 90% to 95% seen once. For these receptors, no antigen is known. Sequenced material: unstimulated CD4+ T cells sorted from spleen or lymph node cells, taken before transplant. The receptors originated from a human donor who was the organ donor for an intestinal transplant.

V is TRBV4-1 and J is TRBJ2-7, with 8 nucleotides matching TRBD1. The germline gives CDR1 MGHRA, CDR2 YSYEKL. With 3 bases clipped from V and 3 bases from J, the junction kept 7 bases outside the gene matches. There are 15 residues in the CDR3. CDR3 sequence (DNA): TGCGCCAGCAGCCAGGACAGGGTATTAATCTACGAGCAGTACTTC. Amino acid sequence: CASSQDRVLIYEQYF.

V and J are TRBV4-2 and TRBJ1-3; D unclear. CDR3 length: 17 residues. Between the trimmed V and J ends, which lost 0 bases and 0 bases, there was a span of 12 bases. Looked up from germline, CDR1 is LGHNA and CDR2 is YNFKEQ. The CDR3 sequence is CASSQDKSFFSGNTIYF. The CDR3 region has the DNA TGTGCCAGCAGCCAAGATAAGAGTTTTTTCTCTGGAAACACCATATATTTT.

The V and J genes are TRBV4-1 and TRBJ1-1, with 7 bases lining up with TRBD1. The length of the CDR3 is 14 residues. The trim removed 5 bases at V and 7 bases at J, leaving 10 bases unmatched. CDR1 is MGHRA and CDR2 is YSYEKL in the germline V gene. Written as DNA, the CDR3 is TGCGCCAGCAGCTTCCCGGGACAGTTGATTGAAGCTTTCTTT. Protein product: CASSFPGQLIEAFF.

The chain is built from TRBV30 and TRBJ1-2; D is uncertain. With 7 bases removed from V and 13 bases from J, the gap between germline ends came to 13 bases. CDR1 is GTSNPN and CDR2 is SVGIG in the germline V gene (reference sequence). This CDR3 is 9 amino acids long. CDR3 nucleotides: TGTGCCTCGACGGGTCCTGTCACCTTC. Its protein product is CASTGPVTF.

The DNA of the CDR3 is TGTGCCAGCGCATCAGGGGCCCTCAACTATGGCTACACCTTC. It translates to CASASGALNYGYTF. The chain links TRBV2 to TRBJ1-2, with D possibly TRBD1 on 6 matching bases. V was shortened by 8 bases and J by 2 bases, with 15 bases between the two germline ends. The CDR3 is made up of 14 amino acids. Looked up from germline, CDR1 is SNHLY and CDR2 is FYNNEI.

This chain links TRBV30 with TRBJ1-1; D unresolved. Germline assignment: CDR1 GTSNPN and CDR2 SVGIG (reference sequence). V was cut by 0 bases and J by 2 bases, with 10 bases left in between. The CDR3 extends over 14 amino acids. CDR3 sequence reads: CAWSVLTGNTEAFF. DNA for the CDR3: TGTGCCTGGAGTGTATTGACGGGAAACACTGAAGCTTTCTTT. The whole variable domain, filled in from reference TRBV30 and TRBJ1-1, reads SQTIHQWPATLVQPVGSPLSLECTVEGTSNPNLYWYRQAAGRGLQLLFYSVGIGQISSEVPQNLSASRPQDRQFILSSKKLLLSDSGFYLCAWSVLTGNTEAFFGQGTRLTVV.

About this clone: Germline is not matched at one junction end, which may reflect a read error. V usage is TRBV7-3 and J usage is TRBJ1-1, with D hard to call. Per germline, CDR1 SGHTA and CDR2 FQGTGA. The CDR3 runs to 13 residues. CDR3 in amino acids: CASSSEVNTEASF. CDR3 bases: TGTGCCAGCAGCTCGGAGGTGAACACTGAAGCTTCCTTT.

CDR3 in amino acids: CASSARLAGRETQYF. Written as DNA, the CDR3 is TGTGCCAGCAGCGCCCGACTAGCGGGGCGGGAGACCCAGTACTTC. The chain uses TRBV9 and TRBJ2-5, with 11 positions matching TRBD2. This CDR3 is 15 amino acids long. CDR1 and CDR2 (germline): SGDLS, YYNGEE. J gave up 5 bases and V 3 bases, and 6 bases lay outside the gene matches. The full variable domain, rest sourced from reference TRBV9 and TRBJ2-5, is DSGVTQTPKHLITATGQRVTLRCSPRSGDLSVYWYQQSLDQGLQFLIQYYNGEERAKGNILERFSAQQFPDLHSELNLSSLELGDSALYFCASSARLAGRETQYFGPGTRLLVL.

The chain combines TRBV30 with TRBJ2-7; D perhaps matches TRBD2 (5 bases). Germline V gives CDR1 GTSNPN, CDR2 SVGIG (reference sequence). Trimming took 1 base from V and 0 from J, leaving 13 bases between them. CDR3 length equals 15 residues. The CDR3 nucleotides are TGTGCCTGGAGTGCGCCGGGATTTCTCTCCTACGAGCAGTACTTC. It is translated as CAWSAPGFLSYEQYF. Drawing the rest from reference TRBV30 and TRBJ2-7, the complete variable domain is SQTIHQWPATLVQPVGSPLSLECTVEGTSNPNLYWYRQAAGRGLQLLFYSVGIGQISSEVPQNLSASRPQDRQFILSSKKLLLSDSGFYLCAWSAPGFLSYEQYFGPGTRLTVT.

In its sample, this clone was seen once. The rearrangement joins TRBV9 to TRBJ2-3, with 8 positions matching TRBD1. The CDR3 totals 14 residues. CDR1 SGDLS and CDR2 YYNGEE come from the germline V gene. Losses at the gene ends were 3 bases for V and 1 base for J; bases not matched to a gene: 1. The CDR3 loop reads CASSGTGRTDTQYF. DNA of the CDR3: TGTGCCAGCAGCGGGACAGGGCGCACAGATACGCAGTATTTT. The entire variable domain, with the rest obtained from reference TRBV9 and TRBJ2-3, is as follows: DSGVTQTPKHLITATGQRVTLRCSPRSGDLSVYWYQQSLDQGLQFLIQYYNGEERAKGNILERFSAQQFPDLHSELNLSSLELGDSALYFCASSGTGRTDTQYFGPGTRLTVL.

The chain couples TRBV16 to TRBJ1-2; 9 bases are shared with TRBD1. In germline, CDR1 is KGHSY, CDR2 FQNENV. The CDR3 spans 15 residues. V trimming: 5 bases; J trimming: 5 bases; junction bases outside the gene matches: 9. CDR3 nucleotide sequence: TGTGCCAGCAGCTACCTCGCAGGGACAGGGTATGGCTACACCTTC. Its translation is CASSYLAGTGYGYTF.

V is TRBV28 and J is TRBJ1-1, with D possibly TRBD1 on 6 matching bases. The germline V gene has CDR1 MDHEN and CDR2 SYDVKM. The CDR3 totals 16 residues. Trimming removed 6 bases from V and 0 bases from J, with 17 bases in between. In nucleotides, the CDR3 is TGTGCCAGCAGGTTACTAACAGGGCTCATGAACACTGAAGCTTTCTTT. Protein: CASRLLTGLMNTEAFF.

The CDR3 is CASSYLESSYNEQFF. The CDR3, as DNA: TGTGCCAGCAGTTACTTGGAGAGCTCCTACAATGAGCAGTTCTTC. The chain couples TRBV6-6 to TRBJ2-1; no reliable D call. The CDR3 extends over 15 amino acids. The germline V gene encodes CDR1 MNHNY and CDR2 SVGAGI (reference sequence). Trimming took 1 base from V and 0 from J, leaving 7 bases between them.

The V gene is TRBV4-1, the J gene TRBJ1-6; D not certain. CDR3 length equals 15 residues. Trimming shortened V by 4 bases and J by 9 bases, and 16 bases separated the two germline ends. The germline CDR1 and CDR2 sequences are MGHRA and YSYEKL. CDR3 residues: CASSRSDTSTSPLHF. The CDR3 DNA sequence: TGCGCCAGCAGCCGTAGTGACACCTCGACTTCACCCCTCCACTTT.

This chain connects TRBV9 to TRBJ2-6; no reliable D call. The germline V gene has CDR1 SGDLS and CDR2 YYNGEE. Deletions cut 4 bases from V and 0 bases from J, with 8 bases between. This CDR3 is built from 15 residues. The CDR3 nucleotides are TGTGCCAGCAGCCCTCCCTCCTCTGGGGCCAACGTCCTGACTTTC. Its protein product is CASSPPSSGANVLTF.

The CDR3 loop reads CASSRGSRGGHNEQFF. CDR3 DNA: TGTGCCAGCAGCCGAGGGTCGCGGGGCGGACACAATGAGCAGTTCTTC. J is TRBJ2-1 and V is TRBV9; weak D call: TRBD2 (6 bases). The CDR3 loop spans 16 amino acids. Trimming cost V 4 bases and J 5 bases, with 19 bases left between them. Germline CDR1 is SGDLS and CDR2 is YYNGEE.

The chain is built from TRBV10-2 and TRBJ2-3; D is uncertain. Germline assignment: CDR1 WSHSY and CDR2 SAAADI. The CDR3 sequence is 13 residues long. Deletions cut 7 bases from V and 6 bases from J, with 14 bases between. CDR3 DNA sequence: TGCGCCAGCACCGAGCCTAGTTTCGATACGCAGTATTTT. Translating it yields CASTEPSFDTQYF.

Here the CDR3 reads CASSHKETQYF. In nucleotides, the CDR3 is TGTGCCAGCAGTCACAAAGAGACCCAGTACTTC. The genes are TRBV25-1 and TRBJ2-5; D call uncertain. V was clipped by 5 bases and J by 3 bases, with 4 bases between them. Germline CDR1 MGHDK, CDR2 SYGVNS. The length of the CDR3 is 11 residues.

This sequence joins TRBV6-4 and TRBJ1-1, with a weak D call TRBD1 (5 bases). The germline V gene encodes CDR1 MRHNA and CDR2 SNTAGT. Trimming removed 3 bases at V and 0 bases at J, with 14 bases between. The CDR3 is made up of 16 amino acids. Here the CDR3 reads CASSDWGVAVNTEAFF. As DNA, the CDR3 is TGTGCCAGCAGTGATTGGGGGGTAGCGGTGAACACTGAAGCTTTCTTT.

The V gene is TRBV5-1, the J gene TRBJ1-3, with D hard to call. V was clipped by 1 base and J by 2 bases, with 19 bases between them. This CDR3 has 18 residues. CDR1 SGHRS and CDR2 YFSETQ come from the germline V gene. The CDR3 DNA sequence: TGCGCCAGCAGCTTGCGGCCCCTTGGGCAGCCCGCTGGAAACACCATATATTTT. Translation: CASSLRPLGQPAGNTIYF.

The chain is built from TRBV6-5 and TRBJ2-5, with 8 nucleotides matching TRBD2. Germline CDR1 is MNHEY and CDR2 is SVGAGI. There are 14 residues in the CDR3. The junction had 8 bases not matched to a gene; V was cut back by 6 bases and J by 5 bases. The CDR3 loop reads CASSDGGGRETQYF. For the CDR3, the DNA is TGTGCCAGCAGCGACGGGGGGGGGAGGGAGACCCAGTACTTC.